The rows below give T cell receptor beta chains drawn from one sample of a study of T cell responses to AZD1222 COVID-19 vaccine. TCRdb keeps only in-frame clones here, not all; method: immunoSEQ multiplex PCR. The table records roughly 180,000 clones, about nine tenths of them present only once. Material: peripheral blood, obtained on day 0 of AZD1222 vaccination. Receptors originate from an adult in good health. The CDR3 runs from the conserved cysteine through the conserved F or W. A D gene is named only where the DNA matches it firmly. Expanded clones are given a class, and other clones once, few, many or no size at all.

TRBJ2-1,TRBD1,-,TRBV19,CASRMDRGLNEQFF,TGTGCCAGTAGGATGGACAGGGGGTTGAATGAGCAGTTCTTC
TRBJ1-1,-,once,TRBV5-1,CASSLAPGMNTEAFF,TGCGCCAGCAGCCTGGCCCCGGGGATGAACACTGAAGCTTTCTTT
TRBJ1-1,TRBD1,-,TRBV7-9,CASSKQGSDTEAFF,TGTGCCAGCAGCAAACAGGGGAGCGACACTGAAGCTTTCTTT
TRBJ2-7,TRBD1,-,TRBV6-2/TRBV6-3,CASSRGQALSYEQYF,TGTGCCAGCAGCCGGGGACAGGCTCTCTCCTACGAGCAGTACTTC
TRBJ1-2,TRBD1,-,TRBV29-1,CSVEGAGGGYGYTF,TGCAGCGTCGAGGGGGCAGGGGGCGGCTATGGCTACACCTTC
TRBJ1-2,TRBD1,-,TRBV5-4,CASSQGQDNYGYTF,TGTGCCAGCAGCCAGGGACAGGATAACTATGGCTACACCTTC
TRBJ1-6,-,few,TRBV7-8,CASSNPPTDSSYNSPLHF,TGTGCCAGCAGCAACCCACCGACCGACAGCTCCTATAATTCACCCCTCCACTTT
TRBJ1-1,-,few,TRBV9,CASSVMGGNTEAFF,TGTGCCAGCAGCGTAATGGGGGGGAACACTGAAGCTTTCTTT
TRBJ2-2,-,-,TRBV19,CASSISHLMNTGELFF,TGTGCCAGTAGTATTAGCCACCTAATGAACACCGGGGAGCTGTTTTTT
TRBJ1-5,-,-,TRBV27,CASSLRAGGGIQPQHF,TGTGCCAGCAGTTTACGGGCAGGAGGGGGAATTCAGCCCCAGCATTTT
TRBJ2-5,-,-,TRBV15,CATSRPGGARSDQYF,TGTGCCACCAGCAGACCGGGCGGGGCCCGAAGTGACCAGTACTTC
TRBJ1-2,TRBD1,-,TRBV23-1,CASSQSLPRQGPLGYTF,TGCGCCAGCAGTCAATCTCTCCCCCGACAGGGCCCCCTTGGCTACACCTTC
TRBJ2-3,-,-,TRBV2,CASRRTGTDTQYF,TGTGCCAGCAGACGGACAGGCACAGATACGCAGTATTTT
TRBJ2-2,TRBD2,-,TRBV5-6,CASSPAGSGHTGELFF,TGTGCCAGCAGCCCCGCGGGTAGCGGGCACACCGGGGAGCTGTTTTTT
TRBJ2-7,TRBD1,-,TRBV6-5,CASRLDRVSYEQYF,TGTGCCAGCAGGCTCGACAGGGTAAGCTACGAGCAGTACTTC
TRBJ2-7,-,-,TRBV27,CASSPMIQGIYEQYF,TGTGCCAGCAGCCCAATGATCCAGGGAATCTACGAGCAGTACTTC
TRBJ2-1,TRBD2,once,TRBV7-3,CASSKTSGGASEQFF,TGTGCCAGCAGCAAGACTAGCGGGGGGGCCAGTGAGCAGTTCTTC
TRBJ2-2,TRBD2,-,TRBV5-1,CASSLDGGGRKAGELFF,TGCGCCAGCAGCTTGGATGGCGGGGGGCGTAAGGCCGGGGAGCTGTTTTTT
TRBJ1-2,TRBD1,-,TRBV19,CASTQGGGWRSGYGYTF,TGTGCCAGTACCCAGGGAGGGGGCTGGAGGAGCGGCTATGGCTACACCTTC
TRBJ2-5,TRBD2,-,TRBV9,CASSRTSGDQETQYF,TGTGCCAGCAGCCGGACTAGCGGAGACCAAGAGACCCAGTACTTC
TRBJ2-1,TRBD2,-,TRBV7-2,CASSLALAGGLFHEQFF,TGTGCCAGCAGCTTAGCCCTAGCGGGGGGTTTGTTCCATGAGCAGTTCTTC
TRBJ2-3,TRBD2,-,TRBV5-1,CASSFLAGGTDTQYF,TGCGCCAGCAGCTTTTTAGCGGGGGGGACAGATACGCAGTATTTT
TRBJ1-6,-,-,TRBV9,CASTLGVHNSPLHF,TGTGCCAGCACCCTCGGGGTTCATAATTCACCCCTCCACTTT
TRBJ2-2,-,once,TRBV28,CASTPPDTGELFF,TGTGCCAGCACACCCCCTGACACCGGGGAGCTGTTTTTT
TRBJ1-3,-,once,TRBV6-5,CASNERSGNTIYF,TGTGCCAGCAACGAGAGGTCTGGAAACACCATATATTTT